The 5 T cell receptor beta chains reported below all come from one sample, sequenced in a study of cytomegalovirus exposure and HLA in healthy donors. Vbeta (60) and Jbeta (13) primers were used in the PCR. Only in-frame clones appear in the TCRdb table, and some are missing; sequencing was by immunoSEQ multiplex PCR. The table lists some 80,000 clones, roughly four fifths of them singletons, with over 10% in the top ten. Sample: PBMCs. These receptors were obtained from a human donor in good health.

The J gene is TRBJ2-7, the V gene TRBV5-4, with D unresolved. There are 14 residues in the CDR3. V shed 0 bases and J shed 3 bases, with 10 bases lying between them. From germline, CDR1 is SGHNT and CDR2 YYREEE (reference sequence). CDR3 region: CASSLGGDHYEQYF. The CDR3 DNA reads TGTGCCAGCAGCTTGGGAGGCGATCACTACGAGCAGTACTTC.

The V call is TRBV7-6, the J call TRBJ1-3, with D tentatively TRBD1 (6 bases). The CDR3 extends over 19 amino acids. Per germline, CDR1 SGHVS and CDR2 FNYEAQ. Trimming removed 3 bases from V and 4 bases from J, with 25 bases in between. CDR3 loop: CASSLRDATGRNFGNTIYF. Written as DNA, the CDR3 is TGTGCCAGCAGCTTGAGGGACGCGACAGGACGAAATTTCGGAAACACCATATATTTT.

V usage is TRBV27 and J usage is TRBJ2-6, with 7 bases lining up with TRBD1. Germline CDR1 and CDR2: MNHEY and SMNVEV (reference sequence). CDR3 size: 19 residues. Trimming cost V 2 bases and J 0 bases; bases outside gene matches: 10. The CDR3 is CASSLTPTGFGSGANVLTF. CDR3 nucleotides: TGTGCCAGCAGTTTAACCCCGACAGGGTTTGGCTCTGGGGCCAACGTCCTGACTTTC. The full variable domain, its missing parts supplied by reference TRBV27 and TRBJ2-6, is EAQVTQNPRYLITVTGKKLTVTCSQNMNHEYMSWYRQDPGLGLRQIYYSMNVEVTDKGDVPEGYKVSRKEKRNFPLILESPSPNQTSLYFCASSLTPTGFGSGANVLTFGAGSRLTVL.

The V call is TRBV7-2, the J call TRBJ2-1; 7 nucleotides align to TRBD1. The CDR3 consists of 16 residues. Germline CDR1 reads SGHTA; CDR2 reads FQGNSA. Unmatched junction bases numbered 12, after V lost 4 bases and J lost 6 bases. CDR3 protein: CASSSHRDRVLNEQFF. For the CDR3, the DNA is TGTGCCAGCAGCTCCCACCGGGACAGAGTTCTCAATGAGCAGTTCTTC.

CDR3 sequence: CASSQTGGSETQYF. Written as DNA, the CDR3 is TGTGCCAGCAGTCAGACAGGGGGCTCAGAGACCCAGTACTTC. The genes are TRBV6-6 and TRBJ2-5, with TRBD1 matching 10 bases. This CDR3 comprises 14 residues. Germline CDR1 MNHNY, CDR2 SVGAGI (reference sequence). V lost 5 bases and J lost 4; bases outside the gene matches: 4.